The clone carrying this TCR beta chain has ten or more counts. Its matching antigen is unknown. The CDR3 spans 14 residues. The V gene lost 1 base and the J gene lost 1 base, with 10 bases spanning the gap. The germline V gene encodes CDR1 DFQATT and CDR2 SNEGSKA (reference sequence). This sample stems from a study of metastatic and nonmetastatic thyroid tumors. The overall study: Both malignant and benign thyroid patients supplied peripheral blood and tumor or nodule tissue samples, across which the repertoires of these patients were then compared.

The entire patient cohort was treatment-naive prior to thyroid surgery. Study-wide points: According to reports, the diversity of TCR beta was significantly higher in malignant thyroid tumors than in benign nodules, and this held in both blood and tumor samples.

In the source study's methods: Across clinicopathological groups, CDR3 differences served as the basis for building a distant-metastasis classifier for papillary thyroid cancer. TCRdb reprocessed the PCR reads via MiXCR. The V and J calls reflect TCRdb's pipeline rather than the authors' work. The repertoire holds 27,000 or so clones, approximately 15% seen once, with around 6.3% in the top ten. The receptor comes from a male donor with papillary thyroid cancer or a benign thyroid nodule (not recorded which). Some clones in this sample may be carry-over from other donors' samples. Material: blood. This chain joins TRBV20-1 and TRBJ2-5, with D possibly called TRBD1 or TRBD2 (5 bases each). The CDR3 nucleotides read TGCAGTGCTAGAGGACGAGGGGTCCAAGAGACCCAGTACTTC. Protein sequence: CSARGRGVQETQYF.